Listed below are T cell receptor beta chains from one sample, sequenced in a study of Ad26.COV2.S vaccination and SARS-CoV-2 variants. The table came from immunoSEQ multiplex PCR; TCRdb's copy has only in-frame clones and leaves some out. The table includes some 340,000 clones, around 83% detected once. Sequences were derived from peripheral blood, sampled in a trial of Ad26.COV2.S vaccine versus placebo. The source is a person aged 18 to 65 who received the Ad26.COV2.S COVID-19 vaccine or a placebo. Each CDR3 is given with its conserved first and last residue. A D gene is named only where the DNA matches it firmly. Some rows mark clone size as missing; the rest say once, few, many or name a class of expanded clone.

.	.	TRBJ2-1	TRBV18	TGTGCCAGCTTAACACCGGGACAGGGAGCTGGCGGGGGGCCTTCGAGCTCCTACAATGAGCAGTTCTTC	CASLTPGQGAGGGPSSSYNEQFF
.	.	TRBJ2-1	TRBV4-1	TGCGCCAGCAGCCATGCCGGGCTAGCGAATGAGCAGTTCTTC	CASSHAGLANEQFF
TRBD2	.	TRBJ2-2	TRBV10-3	TGTGCCATCAGTGTGACTAGCGGGGGGCTTTCGAACACCGGGGAGCTGTTTTTT	CAISVTSGGLSNTGELFF
TRBD1	.	TRBJ1-2	TRBV10-3	TGTGCCATCAGTGAGTCCGCGGGACAGGGGTATAGTAACTATGGCTACACCTTC	CAISESAGQGYSNYGYTF
TRBD1	.	TRBJ2-5	TRBV4-2	TGTGCCAGCAGCCAAACAGGGGGGCCGGTTGAGACCCAGTACTTC	CASSQTGGPVETQYF
TRBD1	.	TRBJ1-6	TRBV10-3	TGTGCCATCAGTGAGGACAGGGATAATTCACCCCTCCACTTT	CAISEDRDNSPLHF
.	few	TRBJ2-1	TRBV7-8	TGTGCCAGCAGCCCGCAGATTGAGCAGTTCTTC	CASSPQIEQFF
.	.	TRBJ2-5	TRBV20-1	TGCACCCACGTGATTCGGAGGACCCAGTACTTC	CTHVIRRTQYF
.	.	TRBJ2-3	TRBV7-9	TGTGCCAGCAGCTTAGACCCCCTTGACCGCGAGCAATATACGCAGTATTTT	CASSLDPLDREQYTQYF
TRBD1	.	TRBJ2-7	TRBV11-2	TGTGCCAGCAGCTTAGATCTAATTGGACAGGGTTGGTTC	CASSLDLIGQGWF
TRBD1	.	TRBJ2-5	TRBV7-2	TGTGCCAGCAGCTTTGACAGGGGCGAGACCCAGTACTTC	CASSFDRGETQYF
TRBD2	.	TRBJ2-3	TRBV11-2	TGTGCCAGCGCCCCAAATAGCGGGGGGAAGGATACGCAGTATTTT	CASAPNSGGKDTQYF
.	.	TRBJ1-6	TRBV30	TGTGCCTGGAGTCACCCGCGGAGCTATAATTCACCCCTCCACTTT	CAWSHPRSYNSPLHF
.	.	TRBJ2-3	TRBV2	TGTGCCAGCAGGGGACTCTCCACAGATACGCAGTATTTT	CASRGLSTDTQYF
TRBD2	.	TRBJ2-5	TRBV12-5	TGTGCTAGTGGTTTCGGGACTAGTGTGGTTGAGACCCAGTACTTC	CASGFGTSVVETQYF
.	.	TRBJ2-1	TRBV5-6	TGTGCCAGCAGCTTGGCGGCGACGGGGGATGAGCAGTTCTTC	CASSLAATGDEQFF
.	.	TRBJ1-3	TRBV5-6	TGTGCCAGCAGCTCGGGACATCGTGTGTCTGGAAACACCATATATTTT	CASSSGHRVSGNTIYF
.	once	TRBJ1-1	TRBV5-4	TGTGCCAGCAGCTTTCCGCATGAACCTGAAGCTTTCTTT	CASSFPHEPEAFF
.	.	TRBJ2-5	TRBV30	TGTGCCTGGGGAACGGATGGCAGGGATGGTGAGACCCAGTACTTC	CAWGTDGRDGETQYF
.	once	TRBJ2-1	TRBV6-2/TRBV6-3	TGTGCCAGCAGCCCTCCCCTCGCGAGGTCCCGGCGGTTCTTC	CASSPPLARSRRFF
.	.	TRBJ1-5	TRBV18	TGTGCCAGCTCACCAGTCGGGGGGGACGGGCGCAATCAGCCCCAGCATTTT	CASSPVGGDGRNQPQHF
.	.	TRBJ1-1	TRBV5-4	TGTGCCAGCAGAAGGGACACCGGGAACACTGAAGCTTTCTTT	CASRRDTGNTEAFF
.	.	TRBJ1-1	TRBV12-3/TRBV12-4	TGTGCCAGCACCCTGGACAGGAACACTGAAGCTTTCTTT	CASTLDRNTEAFF
.	.	TRBJ2-5	TRBV3-1/TRBV3-2	TGTGCCAGCAGCCGGGGGCTAGCGGCGAGGGGGACCCAGTACTTC	CASSRGLAARGTQYF
TRBD2	once	TRBJ2-5	TRBV3-1/TRBV3-2	TGTGCCAGCAGCGTTAGACTAGCGGGGGAAGAGACCCAGTACTTC	CASSVRLAGEETQYF
.	.	TRBJ2-3	TRBV18	TGTGCCAGCTCGGGGGCAGTAAGAGATACGCAGTATTTT	CASSGAVRDTQYF
TRBD1	.	TRBJ1-5	TRBV7-2	TGTGCCAGCAACGCAGCGGGGACAGGGTATCAGCCCCAGCATTTT	CASNAAGTGYQPQHF
.	.	TRBJ2-1	TRBV7-3	TGTGCCAGCAGCCCCCGTGCGGGACGGTGGGCTGAGCAGTTCTTC	CASSPRAGRWAEQFF
TRBD1	.	TRBJ1-3	TRBV5-1	TGCGCCAGCAGCTCCGCCGGGACAGAGAGCTCTGGAAACACCATATATTTT	CASSSAGTESSGNTIYF
.	.	TRBJ1-1	TRBV6-5	TGTGCCAGCAGAACTCAAATCGGGTCGGGCACTGAAGCTTTCTTT	CASRTQIGSGTEAFF
TRBD1	.	TRBJ1-6	TRBV3-1/TRBV3-2	TGTGCCAGCAGCCAAGATGGGGGACAGGGGGCGGGTTCACCCCTCCACTTT	CASSQDGGQGAGSPLHF
.	.	TRBJ1-6	TRBV2	TGTGCCAGCAGTGAGTCGGGGATCTCCTATAATTCACCCCTCCACTTT	CASSESGISYNSPLHF
.	.	TRBJ1-1	TRBV18	TGTGCCAGCTCTCCCGCTTTTGGCGGTGAAGCTTTCTTT	CASSPAFGGEAFF
.	few	TRBJ2-5	TRBV5-4	TGTGCCAGCTCCGCGGGTATGACAGACCAAGAGACCCAGTACTTC	CASSAGMTDQETQYF
TRBD2	.	TRBJ2-2	TRBV7-2	TGTGCCAGCAGCTTAGAGCGCGGGGGGGCCGGGGAGCTGTTTTTT	CASSLERGGAGELFF
.	.	TRBJ1-5	TRBV5-1	TGCGCCAGCAGCTTGGTGAGTCAGTATAGCAATCAGCCCCAGCATTTT	CASSLVSQYSNQPQHF
.	.	TRBJ1-5	TRBV5-1	TGCGCCAGCAGCTTAGATCCCAATCAGCCCCAGCATTTT	CASSLDPNQPQHF
.	.	TRBJ1-2	TRBV30	TGTGCCTGGAGAACGGCAGCGAGGGGCTATGGCTACACCTTC	CAWRTAARGYGYTF
TRBD1	.	TRBJ1-2	TRBV5-1	TGCGCCAGCAGCACACGGACAGGGGGGTCCTATGGCTACACCTTC	CASSTRTGGSYGYTF
TRBD2	.	TRBJ2-7	TRBV9	TGTGCCAGCAGCGTAGGGGAGGGAATCTACGAGCAGTACTTC	CASSVGEGIYEQYF
TRBD1	.	TRBJ2-5	TRBV5-4	TGTGCCAGCAGCTTGTATGGTCCGGGACAGGGGAGGGAGACCCAGTACTTC	CASSLYGPGQGRETQYF
.	.	TRBJ1-6	TRBV14	TGTGCCAGCAGCCAGGAGACTTCACCCCTCCACTTT	CASSQETSPLHF
TRBD2	.	TRBJ2-2	TRBV19	TGTGCCAGTAGTGTCTCTAGCGGACGAACCCCCACCGGGGAGCTGTTTTTT	CASSVSSGRTPTGELFF
TRBD1	.	TRBJ1-3	TRBV10-3	TGTGCCATCAGTGATGGGGACAGGGGGCTTGGAAACACCATATATTTT	CAISDGDRGLGNTIYF
TRBD1	once	TRBJ1-5	TRBV5-1	TGCGCCAGCAGCCCGCGACAGGGGGATCAGCCCCAGCATTTT	CASSPRQGDQPQHF
.	.	TRBJ1-2	TRBV11-2	TGTGCCAGCAGCTCGCCGGGACGTCGCTATGGCTACACCTTC	CASSSPGRRYGYTF